These T cell receptor beta chains were read from a single sample in a study of T cells expressing NK-cell markers. TCRdb reanalyzed the 5' RACE reads and collapses them to one entry per CDR3 protein, without DNA. Its table records roughly 450,000 distinct CDR3 sequences. Source material: blood T cells: a sorted CD56 or NKG2C T cell subset, CD4+ or CD8+ T cells, or bulk PBMC T cells (not recorded which). These receptors were obtained from a woman aged 45-65 years in good health. CDR3s include the opening cysteine and the closing phenylalanine or tryptophan.

v_gene: TRBV14
j_gene: TRBJ2-1
CDR3aa: CELRAYNEQFF

v_gene: TRBV12-3/TRBV12-4
j_gene: TRBJ1-2
CDR3aa: CASSSYPGYTF

v_gene: TRBV12-3/TRBV12-4
j_gene: TRBJ1-2
CDR3aa: CASSRRQGFDGYTF

v_gene: TRBV12-3/TRBV12-4
j_gene: TRBJ1-3
CDR3aa: CASSRQGAENTIYF

v_gene: TRBV3-1
j_gene: TRBJ1-1
CDR3aa: CASSGQVGNTEAFF

v_gene: TRBV7-9
j_gene: TRBJ2-6
CDR3aa: CASSGGGANVLTF

v_gene: TRBV12-3/TRBV12-4
j_gene: TRBJ2-7
CDR3aa: CASSLRGQGLDQYF

v_gene: TRBV7-3
j_gene: TRBJ2-5
CDR3aa: CASSLDDTGTSLQETQYF

v_gene: TRBV11-3
j_gene: TRBJ2-3
CDR3aa: CASGEMREDTQYF

v_gene: TRBV20-1
j_gene: TRBJ1-1
CDR3aa: CRAVWREDTEAFF

v_gene: TRBV11-2
j_gene: TRBJ2-7
CDR3aa: CASSPGILGQYF

v_gene: TRBV18
j_gene: TRBJ2-1
CDR3aa: CASSPQASGSSYNEQFF

v_gene: TRBV7-8
j_gene: TRBJ2-5
CDR3aa: CASSLARWKAQREETQYF

v_gene: TRBV19
j_gene: TRBJ2-5
CDR3aa: CASSIGRETQYF

v_gene: TRBV12-3/TRBV12-4
j_gene: TRBJ2-7
CDR3aa: CASSGDVGEQYF

v_gene: TRBV20-1
j_gene: TRBJ2-2
CDR3aa: CSVRSGGLTGELFF

v_gene: TRBV4-1
j_gene: TRBJ2-2
CDR3aa: CASSHGRLAENTGELFF

v_gene: TRBV6-1
j_gene: TRBJ1-5
CDR3aa: CASSEGEGGPQHF

v_gene: TRBV3-1
j_gene: TRBJ2-7
CDR3aa: CASSLGPPGLSSGEQYF

v_gene: TRBV5-8
j_gene: TRBJ2-7
CDR3aa: CASGIRTSGAGEQYF

v_gene: TRBV20-1
j_gene: TRBJ2-3
CDR3aa: CSARDSASGKLQYF

v_gene: TRBV3-1
j_gene: TRBJ2-1
CDR3aa: CASSQGGLAGVDEQFF

v_gene: TRBV20-1
j_gene: TRBJ1-2
CDR3aa: CSATRPWDYGYTF

v_gene: TRBV5-1
j_gene: TRBJ2-2
CDR3aa: CASSSRLGGAGELFF

v_gene: TRBV20-1
j_gene: TRBJ2-1
CDR3aa: CSATYAGARNEQFF

v_gene: TRBV6-6
j_gene: TRBJ2-5
CDR3aa: CASSHNGGGRTQYF

v_gene: TRBV20-1
j_gene: TRBJ1-2
CDR3aa: CSASISANYGYTF

v_gene: TRBV21-1
j_gene: TRBJ2-3
CDR3aa: CASSTLFESGYTQYF

v_gene: TRBV6-5
j_gene: TRBJ2-3
CDR3aa: CASSWTGPPGTDTQYF

v_gene: TRBV6-5
j_gene: TRBJ2-2
CDR3aa: CASSYSKGGELFF

v_gene: TRBV6-2/TRBV6-3
j_gene: TRBJ2-3
CDR3aa: CASSFRDRVTDTQYF

v_gene: TRBV28
j_gene: TRBJ2-5
CDR3aa: CASSPPGLAQETQYF

v_gene: TRBV18
j_gene: TRBJ1-1
CDR3aa: CASSPQTGKNTEAFF

v_gene: TRBV3-1
j_gene: TRBJ2-1
CDR3aa: CASSPSGSGSAEQFF

v_gene: TRBV20-1
j_gene: TRBJ2-1
CDR3aa: CSARGGSGIYNEQFF

v_gene: TRBV12-3/TRBV12-4
j_gene: TRBJ2-1
CDR3aa: CASRPDWAGQGYYNEQFF

v_gene: TRBV20-1
j_gene: TRBJ1-1
CDR3aa: CSARDIRVTEAFF

v_gene: TRBV27
j_gene: TRBJ1-6
CDR3aa: CASSLRVGVLLNSPLHF

v_gene: TRBV7-9
j_gene: TRBJ1-6
CDR3aa: CASSLAGQIRSPLHF

v_gene: TRBV20-1
j_gene: TRBJ2-2
CDR3aa: CSAEGGRLGLFF

v_gene: TRBV29-1
j_gene: TRBJ2-2
CDR3aa: CSVRRYRQDIGPGELFF

v_gene: TRBV29-1
j_gene: TRBJ1-1
CDR3aa: CSVRSLNTEAFF

v_gene: TRBV2
j_gene: TRBJ2-1
CDR3aa: CASSYTQLVDEQFF

v_gene: TRBV20-1
j_gene: TRBJ2-2
CDR3aa: CSASKGPGELFF

v_gene: TRBV6-5
j_gene: TRBJ2-1
CDR3aa: CASSYGSRSEQFF

v_gene: TRBV7-9
j_gene: TRBJ2-5
CDR3aa: CASSFTEDSQETQYF

v_gene: TRBV12-3/TRBV12-4
j_gene: TRBJ2-2
CDR3aa: CASSKKGFHTGELFF

v_gene: TRBV9
j_gene: TRBJ2-3
CDR3aa: CASSVDLLAGVKDTQYF

v_gene: TRBV11-2
j_gene: TRBJ1-4
CDR3aa: CASSFSGTGVEKLFF